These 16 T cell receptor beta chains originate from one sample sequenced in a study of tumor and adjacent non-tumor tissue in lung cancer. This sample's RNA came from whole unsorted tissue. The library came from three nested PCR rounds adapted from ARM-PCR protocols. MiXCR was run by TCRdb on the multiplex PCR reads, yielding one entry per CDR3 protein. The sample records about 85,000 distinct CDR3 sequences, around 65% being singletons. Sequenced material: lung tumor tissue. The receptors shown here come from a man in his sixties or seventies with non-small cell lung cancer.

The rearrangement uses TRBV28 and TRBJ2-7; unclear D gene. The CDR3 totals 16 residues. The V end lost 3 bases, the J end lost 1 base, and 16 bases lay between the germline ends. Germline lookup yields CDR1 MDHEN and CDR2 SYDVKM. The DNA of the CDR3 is TGTGCCAGCAGTTTCCCCTCCCTCGGATTTTCCTACGAGCAGTACTTC. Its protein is CASSFPSLGFSYEQYF. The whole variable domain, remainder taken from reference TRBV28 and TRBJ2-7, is DVKVTQSSRYLVKRTGEKVFLECVQDMDHENMFWYRQDPGLGLRLIYFSYDVKMKEKGDIPEGYSVSREKKERFSLILESASTNQTSMYLCASSFPSLGFSYEQYFGPGTRLTVT.

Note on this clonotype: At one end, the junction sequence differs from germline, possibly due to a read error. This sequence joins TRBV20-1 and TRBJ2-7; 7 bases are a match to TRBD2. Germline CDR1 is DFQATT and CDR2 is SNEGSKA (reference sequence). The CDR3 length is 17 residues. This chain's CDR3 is CSARDEAGLGLTYEQYF. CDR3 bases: TGCAGTGCTAGAGATGAAGCGGGGCTCGGGCTCACCTATGAGCAGTACTTC.

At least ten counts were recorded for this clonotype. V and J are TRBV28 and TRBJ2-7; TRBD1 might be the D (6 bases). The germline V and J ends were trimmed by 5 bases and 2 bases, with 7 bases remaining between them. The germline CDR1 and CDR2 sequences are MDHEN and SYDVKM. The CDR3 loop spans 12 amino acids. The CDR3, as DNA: TGTGCCAGCAGTCAGGGGCCCTACGAGCAGTACTTC. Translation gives CASSQGPYEQYF.

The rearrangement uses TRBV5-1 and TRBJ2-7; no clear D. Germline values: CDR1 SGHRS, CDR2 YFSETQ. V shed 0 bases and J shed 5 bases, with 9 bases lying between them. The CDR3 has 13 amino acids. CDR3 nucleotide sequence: TGCGCCAGCAGCTTGGGATGGCTGGACGAGCAGTACTTC. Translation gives CASSLGWLDEQYF.

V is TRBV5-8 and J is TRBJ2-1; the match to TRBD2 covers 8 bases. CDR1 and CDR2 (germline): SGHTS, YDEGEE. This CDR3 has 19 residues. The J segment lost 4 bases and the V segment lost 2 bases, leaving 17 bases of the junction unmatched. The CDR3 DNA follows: TGTGCCAGCAGCTTTCATTCGTCGGAGCGGGAGAGTCCATACAATGAGCAGTTCTTC. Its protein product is CASSFHSSERESPYNEQFF.

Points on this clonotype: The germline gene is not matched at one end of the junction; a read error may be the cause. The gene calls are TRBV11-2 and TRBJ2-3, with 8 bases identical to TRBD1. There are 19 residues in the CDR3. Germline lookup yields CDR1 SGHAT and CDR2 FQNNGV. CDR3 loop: CVSSSRRDGRGLYTDTQYF. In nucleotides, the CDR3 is TGTGTCAGCAGCTCCCGTCGAGACGGCAGGGGGCTGTACACGGATACGCAGTATTTT.

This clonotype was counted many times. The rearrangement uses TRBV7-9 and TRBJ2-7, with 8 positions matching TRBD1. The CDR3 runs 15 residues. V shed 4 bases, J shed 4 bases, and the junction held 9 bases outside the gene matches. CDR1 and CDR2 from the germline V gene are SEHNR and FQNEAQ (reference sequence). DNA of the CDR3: TGTGCCAGCAGCTCTAGCCAGGGGGCAGGTTACGAGCAGTACTTC. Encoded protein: CASSSSQGAGYEQYF.

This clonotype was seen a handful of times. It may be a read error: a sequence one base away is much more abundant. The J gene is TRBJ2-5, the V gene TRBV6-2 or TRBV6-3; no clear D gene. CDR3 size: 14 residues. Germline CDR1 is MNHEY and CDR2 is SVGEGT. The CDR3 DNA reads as TGTGCCAGCAGTTACTCGTTTCCGGAGTCGACCCTGTACTTC. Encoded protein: CASSYSFPESTLYF.

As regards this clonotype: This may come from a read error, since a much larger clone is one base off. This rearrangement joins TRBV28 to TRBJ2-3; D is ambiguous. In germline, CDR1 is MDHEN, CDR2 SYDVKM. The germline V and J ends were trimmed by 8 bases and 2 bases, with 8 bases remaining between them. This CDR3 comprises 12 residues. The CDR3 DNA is TGTGCCAGCTCTGCTAACACAGATACGCAGTATTTT. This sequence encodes CASSANTDTQYF. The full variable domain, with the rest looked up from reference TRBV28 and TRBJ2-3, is DVKVTQSSRYLVKRTGEKVFLECVQDMDHENMFWYRQDPGLGLRLIYFSYDVKMKEKGDIPEGYSVSREKKERFSLILESASTNQTSMYLCASSANTDTQYFGPGTRLTVL.

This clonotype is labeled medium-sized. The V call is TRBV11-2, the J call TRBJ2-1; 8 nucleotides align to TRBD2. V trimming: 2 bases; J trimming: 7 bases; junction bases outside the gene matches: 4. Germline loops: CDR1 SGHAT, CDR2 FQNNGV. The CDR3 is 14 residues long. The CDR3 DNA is TGTGCCAGCAGCTTACAACCGGGGGGGAATGAGCAGTTCTTC. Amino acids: CASSLQPGGNEQFF. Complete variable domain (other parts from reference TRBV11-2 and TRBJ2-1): EAGVAQSPRYKIIEKRQSVAFWCNPISGHATLYWYQQILGQGPKLLIQFQNNGVVDDSQLPKDRFSAERLKGVDSTLKIQPAKLEDSAVYLCASSLQPGGNEQFFGPGTRLTVL.

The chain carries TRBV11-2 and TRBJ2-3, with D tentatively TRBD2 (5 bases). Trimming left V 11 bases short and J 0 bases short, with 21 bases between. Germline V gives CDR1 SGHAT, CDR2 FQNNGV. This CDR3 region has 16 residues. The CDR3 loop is CAGSLDKTTSTDTQYF. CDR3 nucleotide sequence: TGTGCCGGGAGCTTAGACAAGACGACTAGCACAGATACGCAGTATTTT. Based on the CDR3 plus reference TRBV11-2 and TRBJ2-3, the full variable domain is EAGVAQSPRYKIIEKRQSVAFWCNPISGHATLYWYQQILGQGPKLLIQFQNNGVVDDSQLPKDRFSAERLKGVDSTLKIQPAKLEDSAVYLCAGSLDKTTSTDTQYFGPGTRLTVL.

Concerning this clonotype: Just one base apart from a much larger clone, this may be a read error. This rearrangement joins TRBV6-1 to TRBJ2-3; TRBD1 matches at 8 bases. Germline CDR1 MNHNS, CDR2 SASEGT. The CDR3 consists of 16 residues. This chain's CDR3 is CDSSHDRGRGTDTQYF. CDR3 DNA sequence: TGTGACAGCAGTCACGACAGGGGTCGCGGCACAGATACGCAGTATTTT.

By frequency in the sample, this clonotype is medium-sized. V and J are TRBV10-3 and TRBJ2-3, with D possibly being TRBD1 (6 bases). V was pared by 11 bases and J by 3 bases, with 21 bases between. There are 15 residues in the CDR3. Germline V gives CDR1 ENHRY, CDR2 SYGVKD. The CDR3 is CAVRVGAWETDTQYF. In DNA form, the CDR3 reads TGTGCCGTCCGAGTGGGGGCGTGGGAGACAGATACGCAGTATTTT.

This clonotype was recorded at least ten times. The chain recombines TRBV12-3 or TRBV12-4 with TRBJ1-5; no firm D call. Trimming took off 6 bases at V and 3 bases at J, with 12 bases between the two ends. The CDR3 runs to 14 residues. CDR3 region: CASSDGPINQPQHF. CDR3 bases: TGTGCCAGCAGCGACGGACCTATCAATCAGCCCCAGCATTTT.

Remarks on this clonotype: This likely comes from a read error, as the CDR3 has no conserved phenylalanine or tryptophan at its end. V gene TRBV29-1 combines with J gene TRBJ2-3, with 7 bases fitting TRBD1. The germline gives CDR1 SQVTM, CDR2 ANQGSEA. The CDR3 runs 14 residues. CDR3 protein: CSAFRDRATYTQYL. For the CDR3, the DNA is TGCAGCGCCTTTCGAGACAGGGCCACATATACGCAGTATCTT.

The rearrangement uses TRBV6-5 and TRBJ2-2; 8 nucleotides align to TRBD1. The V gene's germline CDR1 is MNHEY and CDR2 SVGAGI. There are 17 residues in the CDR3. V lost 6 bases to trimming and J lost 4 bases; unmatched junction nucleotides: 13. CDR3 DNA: TGTGCCAGCAGCCGACGGCAGACAGGGGCGGTCACCGGGGAGCTGTTTTTT. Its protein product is CASSRRQTGAVTGELFF.